The clone carrying this T cell receptor (beta chain) was detected only a few times. Its antigen remains unidentified. J gave up 0 bases and V 6 bases, and 2 bases lay outside the gene matches. There are 12 residues in the CDR3. Germline CDR1 and CDR2: DFQATT and SNEGSKA (reference sequence). This sample is part of a study of T cell repertoires in cytomegalovirus infection. The wider study: As its CMV epitopes, the study selected recently identified HLA-C-restricted and well-studied HLA-B-restricted targets. Matching HLA type and CMV infection were both indicated by public TCR beta signatures.

TCRdb re-derived calls from the reads in MiXCR, one entry per CDR3 protein. The sample includes fewer than 650,000 distinct CDR3 sequences, about 40% of them seen just once. Study-wide findings and caveats: The ex vivo response showed dominance by HLA-C-restricted CMV-specific TCR beta clonotypes.

The V gene is TRBV20-1, the J gene TRBJ2-7; TRBD1 matches at 7 bases. The TCR originated in a human donor in good health (CMV status not recorded). Some clones in this sample may be carry-over from other donors' samples. The specimen comprised cultured PBMCs, sampled from culture after CMV antigen stimulation. The CDR3 spells CSAPGGSYEQYF. CDR3 DNA: TGCAGTGCGCCAGGGGGCTCCTACGAGCAGTACTTC.